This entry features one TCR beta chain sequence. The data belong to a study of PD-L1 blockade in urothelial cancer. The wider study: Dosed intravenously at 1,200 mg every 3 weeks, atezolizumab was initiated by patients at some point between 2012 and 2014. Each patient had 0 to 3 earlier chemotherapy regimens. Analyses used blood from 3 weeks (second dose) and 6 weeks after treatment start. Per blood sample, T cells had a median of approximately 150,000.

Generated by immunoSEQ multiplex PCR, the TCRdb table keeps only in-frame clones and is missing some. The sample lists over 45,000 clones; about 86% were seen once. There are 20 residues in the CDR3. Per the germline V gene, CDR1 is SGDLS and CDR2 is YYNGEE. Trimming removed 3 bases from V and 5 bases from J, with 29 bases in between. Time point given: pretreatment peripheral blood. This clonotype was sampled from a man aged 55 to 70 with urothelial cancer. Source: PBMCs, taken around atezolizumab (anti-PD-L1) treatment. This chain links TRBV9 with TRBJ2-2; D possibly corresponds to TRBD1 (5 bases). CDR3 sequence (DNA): TGTGCCAGCAGCGCCTACTTGGGGCCGCAGACCCGAGCCGAAACCGGGGAGCTGTTTTTT. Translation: CASSAYLGPQTRAETGELFF.